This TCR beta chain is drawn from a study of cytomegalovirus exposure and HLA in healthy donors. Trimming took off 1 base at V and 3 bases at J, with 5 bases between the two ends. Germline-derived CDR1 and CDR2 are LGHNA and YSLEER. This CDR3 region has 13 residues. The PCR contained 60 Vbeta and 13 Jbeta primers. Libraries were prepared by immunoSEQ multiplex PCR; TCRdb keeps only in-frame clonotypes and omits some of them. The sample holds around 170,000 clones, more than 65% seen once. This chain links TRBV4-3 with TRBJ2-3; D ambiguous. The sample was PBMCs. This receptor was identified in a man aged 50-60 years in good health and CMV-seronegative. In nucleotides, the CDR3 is TGCGCCAGCAGCCAAGGACTGACAGATACGCAGTATTTT. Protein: CASSQGLTDTQYF.